This is a list of T cell receptor beta chains from one sample in a study of shared clonotypes between healthy human individuals. Method: immunoSEQ multiplex PCR; TCRdb's copy keeps in-frame clones and lacks some. Of about 2 million clones in the sample, 90% to 95% were seen once. Sequencing was done on a sample of naive CD4+ T cells sorted from blood. Receptor source: a man between 18 and 29 years old in good health. Each CDR3 is given with its conserved first and last residue. A D gene is named only where the DNA matches it firmly. Not all rows give a size; the values are once, few, many and, for expanded clones, a class.

j_call cdr3_length v_call clone_size d_call cdr3_nt cdr3_aa
TRBJ2-3 15 TRBV7-9 . . TGTGCCAGCAGCTTAGCGGGAGCACGCGCAGATACGCAGTATTTT CASSLAGARADTQYF
TRBJ1-2 16 TRBV19 once . TGTGCCAGTAGTATAGCCAGGGAAAGGGCTAACTATGGCTACACCTTC CASSIARERANYGYTF
TRBJ2-7 15 TRBV7-9 . . TGTGCCAGCAGCTTAATTATTGATTCTTCCTACGAGCAGTACTTC CASSLIIDSSYEQYF
TRBJ1-5 14 TRBV6-1 . . TGTGCCAGCAGTGAAACGGATAGCAATCAGCCCCAGCATTTT CASSETDSNQPQHF
TRBJ1-5 14 TRBV5-6 . . TGTGCCAGCAGCACTCGAGCCCCAAATCAGCCCCAGCATTTT CASSTRAPNQPQHF
TRBJ1-4 17 TRBV25-1 . . TGTGCCAGCAGTGATGGTTTTACATATGCAACTAATGAAAAACTGTTTTTT CASSDGFTYATNEKLFF
TRBJ2-5 17 TRBV5-1 . . TGCGCCAGCAGCCGCGTATCGGACGGGTGGGCCCAAGAGACCCAGTACTTC CASSRVSDGWAQETQYF
TRBJ1-5 15 TRBV27 . . TGTGCCAGCAGTAGTGGCAGGGGAAGCAATCAGCCCCAGCATTTT CASSSGRGSNQPQHF
TRBJ2-3 13 TRBV6-5 . . TGTGCCAGCAGTTATGACCCCACAGATACGCAGTATTTT CASSYDPTDTQYF
TRBJ2-7 13 TRBV4-3 . . TGCGCCAGCAGCCAAGATTCCGCCCCCGAGCAGTACTTC CASSQDSAPEQYF
TRBJ1-1 16 TRBV10-2 . TRBD1 TGCGCCAGCAGTGGCCGGGACAGGGGGGTATACACTGAAGCTTTCTTT CASSGRDRGVYTEAFF
TRBJ2-1 16 TRBV10-3 . TRBD2 TGTGCCATCAGTGATGGTCCAAGCGGGAATTACAATGAGCAGTTCTTC CAISDGPSGNYNEQFF
TRBJ2-4 15 TRBV6-6 . . TGTGCCAGCAGCAAGGTGGACGAGTCAAAAAACATTCAGTACTTC CASSKVDESKNIQYF
TRBJ2-3 15 TRBV9 . TRBD2 TGTGCCAGCAGCGCACGGGGGGGCCGCACAGATACGCAGTATTTT CASSARGGRTDTQYF
TRBJ2-5 13 TRBV4-3 . . TGCGCCAGCAGCCAAGAAATAGGCCCGACCCAGTACTTC CASSQEIGPTQYF
TRBJ1-2 13 TRBV5-5 . TRBD1 TGTGCCAGCAGCCTATCAAACAGGGGTGGCTACACCTTC CASSLSNRGGYTF
TRBJ2-7 16 TRBV4-3 . . TGCGCCAGCAGCCAAGCCCCCCCAGGGACCACCTACGAGCAGTACTTC CASSQAPPGTTYEQYF
TRBJ2-1 15 TRBV2 . TRBD2 TGTGCCAGCACCGGGGAGGCTAGCGGGATCAATGAGCAGTTCTTC CASTGEASGINEQFF
TRBJ1-2 14 TRBV2 . TRBD1 TGTGCCAGCAGTGAAACGGGACAGGGGTATGGCTACACCTTC CASSETGQGYGYTF
TRBJ1-4 15 TRBV28 . . TGTGCCAGCAGTCCATGGGGGGGTAGGAGGGAAAAACTGTTTTTT CASSPWGGRREKLFF
TRBJ2-1 11 TRBV5-6 once . TGTGCCAGCAGCTTGGCCGGCAGTAAGTTCTTC CASSLAGSKFF
TRBJ2-2 19 TRBV5-8 . TRBD2 TGTGCCAGCAGCCCCACTACTACCTTCGGGACTAAAAAGACCGGGGAGCTGTTTTTT CASSPTTTFGTKKTGELFF
TRBJ2-1 12 TRBV6-6 . . TGTGCCAGCAGTTACCGGCTAGGTGAGCAGTTCTTC CASSYRLGEQFF
TRBJ1-1 14 TRBV11-1 . . TGTGCCAGCAGCTTAGGGACGGTGAACACTGAAGCTTTCTTT CASSLGTVNTEAFF
TRBJ2-2 10 TRBV2 . . TGTGCCAGCAGCGTAGGGGAGCTGTTTTTT CASSVGELFF
TRBJ1-4 15 TRBV5-1 . TRBD1 TGCGCCAGCAGCGAACAGGGGGCGACTAATGAAAAACTGTTTTTT CASSEQGATNEKLFF
TRBJ2-1 17 TRBV7-2 . . TGTGCCAGCAGCTTAGCGTTTAGGAAGAGCTCCTACAATGAGCAGTTCTTC CASSLAFRKSSYNEQFF
TRBJ2-7 13 TRBV2 . . TGTGCCAGCAGTGAGGGACACTCCTACGAGCAGTACTTC CASSEGHSYEQYF
TRBJ1-4 14 TRBV18 . . TGTGCCAGCTCACGGACAGCAACTAATGAAAAACTGTTTTTT CASSRTATNEKLFF
TRBJ1-6 15 TRBV6-5 . TRBD1 TGTGCCAGCAGAGGGGGACAGCAAAATAATTCACCCCTCCACTTT CASRGGQQNNSPLHF
TRBJ2-7 12 TRBV28 . TRBD1 TGTGCCAGCAGTTTAGACAGGGCCGAGCAGTACTTC CASSLDRAEQYF
TRBJ1-4 15 TRBV5-5 . . TGTGCCAGCAGATTAATCCCAGGGACGGTGGAAAAACTGTTTTTT CASRLIPGTVEKLFF
TRBJ2-4 17 TRBV9 . TRBD2 TGTGCCAGCAGCGTGGGACTAGCGGGAGTATCGGGAAACATTCAGTACTTC CASSVGLAGVSGNIQYF